This T cell receptor beta chain was profiled in a study of blood T cell repertoires in COVID-19. The overall study: Sites across the United States, Italy and Spain contributed samples from acute and convalescent COVID-19. Nucleic acid was either cDNA or gDNA, and it came from T cells, B-cell-depleted T cells, or PBMCs.

V was cut by 1 base and J by 2 bases, with 6 bases left in between. CDR1 and CDR2 (germline): SEHNR, FQNEAQ (reference sequence). This CDR3 is 15 amino acids long. In the authors' workflow: Scientists estimated how many nucleated cells there were by amplifying reference gene primers. The repertoire was sequenced with immunoSEQ multiplex PCR; TCRdb's copy has only in-frame clones and lacks some. Clone size and V and J calls were adopted from that table, with D and trimming inferred from the DNA. The data show 80,000 to 100,000 clones, around three quarters seen once. The clonotype comes from a man over 45 who had recovered from COVID-19. Sequencing was carried out using peripheral blood. The chain joins TRBV7-9 to TRBJ1-6, with D tentatively TRBD1 (6 bases). CDR3 nucleotides: TGTGCCAGCAGCTTAGAGGGGGCCTATAATTCACCCCTCCACTTT. It codes for CASSLEGAYNSPLHF.